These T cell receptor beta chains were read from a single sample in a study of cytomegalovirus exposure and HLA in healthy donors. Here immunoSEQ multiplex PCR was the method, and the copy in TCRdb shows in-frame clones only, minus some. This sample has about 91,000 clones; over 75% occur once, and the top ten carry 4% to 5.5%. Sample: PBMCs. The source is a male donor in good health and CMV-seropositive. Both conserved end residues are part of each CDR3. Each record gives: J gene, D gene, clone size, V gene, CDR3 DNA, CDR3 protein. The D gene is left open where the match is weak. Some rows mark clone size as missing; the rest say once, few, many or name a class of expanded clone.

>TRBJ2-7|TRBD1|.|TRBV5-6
TGTGCCAGCAGCTTCGGACAGGGGATACACGAGCAGTACTTC
CASSFGQGIHEQYF
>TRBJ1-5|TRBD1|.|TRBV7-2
TGTGCCAGCAGCAACAGACAGGGGCTAGGACAGCCCCAGCATTTT
CASSNRQGLGQPQHF
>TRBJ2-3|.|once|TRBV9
TGTGCCAGCAGCGCCACCGGGACACCAGATACGCAGTATTTT
CASSATGTPDTQYF
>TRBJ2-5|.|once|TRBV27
TGTGCCAGCAGTTCCGGACTCGAAGAGACCCAGTACTTC
CASSSGLEETQYF
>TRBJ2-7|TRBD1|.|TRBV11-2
TGTGCCAGCAGCTTATGGACAGGGGCTACCTACGAGCAGTACTTC
CASSLWTGATYEQYF
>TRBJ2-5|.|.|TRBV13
TGTGCCAGCAGCCACTATGACCAAGAGACCCAGTACTTC
CASSHYDQETQYF
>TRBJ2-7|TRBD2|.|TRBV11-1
TGTGCCAGCAGCTTAGGACTAGCGGGGTACGAGCAGTACTTC
CASSLGLAGYEQYF
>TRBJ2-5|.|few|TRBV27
TGTGCCAGCAGTTTAAACCCCGCCAGGACAGCCCAAGAGACCCAGTACTTC
CASSLNPARTAQETQYF
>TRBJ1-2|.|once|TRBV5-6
TGTGCCAGCAGCTCCCTTGGGGGAGGGTTGTATGGCTACACCTTC
CASSSLGGGLYGYTF
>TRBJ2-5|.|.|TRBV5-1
TGCGCCAGCAGCCCGGGGGCTAGCGGTAAAGAGACCCAGTACTTC
CASSPGASGKETQYF
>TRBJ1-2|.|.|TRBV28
TGTGCCAGCAGTCCCTCCCTCCCCCGTGGCTACACCTTC
CASSPSLPRGYTF
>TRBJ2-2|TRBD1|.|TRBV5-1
TGCGCCAGCAGCTTACAGGGGGCAGGGACCGGGGAGCTGTTTTTT
CASSLQGAGTGELFF
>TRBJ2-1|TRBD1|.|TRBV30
TGTGCCTGGAGTGGATATGCCGGGACAGGGGATTACAATGAGCAGTTCTTC
CAWSGYAGTGDYNEQFF
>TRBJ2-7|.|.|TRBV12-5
TGTGCTAGTGGTTCTGCGGGCTACGAGCAGTACTTC
CASGSAGYEQYF
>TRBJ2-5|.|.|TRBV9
TGTGCCAGCAGCGTACCGGACAGCCAAGAGACCCAGTACTTC
CASSVPDSQETQYF
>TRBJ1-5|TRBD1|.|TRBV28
TGTGCCAGCAGCTTGGGACAGCTCAATCAGCCCCAGCATTTT
CASSLGQLNQPQHF
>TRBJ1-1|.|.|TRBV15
TGTGCCACCAGCAGGCCCGAGGGTAGTGCTGAAGCTTTCTTT
CATSRPEGSAEAFF
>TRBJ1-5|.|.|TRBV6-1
TGTGCCAGCAGTGATTCAGGGGATCTATCTGCTCAGCCCCAGCATTTT
CASSDSGDLSAQPQHF